Below, 22 T cell receptor beta chains from the same sample are listed, as sequenced in a study of shared clonotypes between healthy human individuals. Profiling relied on immunoSEQ multiplex PCR, and the TCRdb table lists in-frame clones only, not all of them. The table lists roughly 1,100,000 clones, about 74% of them singletons. The sequenced sample was memory CD4+ T cells sorted from blood. Subset of the sample: CD45RA-negative fraction. Receptors originate from a man younger than 35 in good health.

J is TRBJ2-7 and V is TRBV7-2; D assignment may be TRBD1 or TRBD2 (6 bases each). V lost 1 base to trimming and J lost 1 base, with 11 bases between them. CDR3 length: 15 residues. Germline-derived CDR1 and CDR2 are SGHTA and FQGNSA. CDR3 amino acids: CASSLDREVSYEQYF. Written as DNA, the CDR3 is TGTGCCAGCAGCTTAGACAGGGAGGTTTCCTACGAGCAGTACTTC.

This clone was seen once. V is TRBV28 and J is TRBJ1-2, with 10 bases matching TRBD1. This CDR3 has 16 amino acids. Losses at the gene ends were 2 bases for V and 4 bases for J; bases not matched to a gene: 7. Germline V gene lookup returns CDR1 MDHEN and CDR2 SYDVKM. The CDR3 nucleotides read TGTGCCAGCAGTTTACGCGGAGACAGGGGGCGCTATGGCTACACCTTC. Encoded protein: CASSLRGDRGRYGYTF.

The genes are TRBV11-2 and TRBJ1-5; D is possibly TRBD1 (6 bases). CDR3 length equals 15 residues. CDR1 SGHAT and CDR2 FQNNGV come from the germline V gene. V was shortened by 0 bases and J by 7 bases, with 13 bases between the two germline ends. The CDR3 reads CASSLEQGGGQPQHF. The CDR3 DNA is TGTGCCAGCAGCTTAGAACAGGGCGGGGGCCAGCCCCAGCATTTT. The full variable domain, in which reference TRBV11-2 and TRBJ1-5 provide the parts outside the CDR3, is EAGVAQSPRYKIIEKRQSVAFWCNPISGHATLYWYQQILGQGPKLLIQFQNNGVVDDSQLPKDRFSAERLKGVDSTLKIQPAKLEDSAVYLCASSLEQGGGQPQHFGDGTRLSIL.

Of note for this clone: A much larger clone differs by one base, so this may be a read error. Other nucleotide sequences in the sample specify the same CDR3. The chain joins TRBV5-1 to TRBJ2-7; 7 bases map to TRBD2. The CDR3 totals 15 residues. V trimming: 3 bases; J trimming: 2 bases; junction bases outside the gene matches: 8. The germline V gene encodes CDR1 SGHRS and CDR2 YFSETQ. CDR3 protein: CASSSSSGRAYEQYF. In DNA form, the CDR3 reads TGCGCCAGCAGCTCATCTAGTGGGAGGGCCTACGAGCAGTACTTC.

The chain recombines TRBV27 with TRBJ2-5; no firm D call. Germline assignment: CDR1 MNHEY and CDR2 SMNVEV (reference sequence). The CDR3 spans 14 residues. Trimming pared 4 bases from V and 0 bases from J, leaving 9 bases between. The CDR3 nucleotides read TGTGCCAGCAGTTCCCGGGCGTACCAAGAGACCCAGTACTTC. Its protein product is CASSSRAYQETQYF.

The genes are TRBV5-8 and TRBJ2-2, with 7 nucleotides matching TRBD2. With 0 bases clipped from V and 1 base from J, the junction kept 6 bases outside the gene matches. Germline V gene lookup returns CDR1 SGHTS and CDR2 YDEGEE. The CDR3 extends over 17 amino acids. CDR3 in amino acids: CASSLVLSGLNTGELFF. Here the CDR3 DNA reads TGTGCCAGCAGCTTGGTCCTTAGCGGGCTGAACACCGGGGAGCTGTTTTTT. The whole variable domain, filled in from reference TRBV5-8 and TRBJ2-2, reads EAGVTQSPTHLIKTRGQQATLRCSPISGHTSVYWYQQALGLGLQFLLWYDEGEERNRGNFPPRFSGRQFPNYSSELNVNALELEDSALYLCASSLVLSGLNTGELFFGEGSRLTVL.

The V and J genes are TRBV7-8 and TRBJ2-2; 15 bases are a match to TRBD2. This CDR3 has 19 amino acids. V trimming: 4 bases; J trimming: 3 bases; junction bases outside the gene matches: 9. Germline V gene lookup returns CDR1 SGHVS and CDR2 FQNEAQ. The CDR3 loop reads CASSSPGLAGGGYTGELFF. CDR3 nucleotides: TGTGCCAGCAGCTCTCCGGGACTAGCGGGAGGCGGGTACACCGGGGAGCTGTTTTTT.

The chain recombines TRBV7-9 with TRBJ1-4; tentatively, D is TRBD1 (6 bases). The length of the CDR3 is 14 residues. V dropped 3 bases and J dropped 5 bases, with 10 bases sitting between them. Germline V gene lookup returns CDR1 SEHNR and CDR2 FQNEAQ (reference sequence). The CDR3 region is CASSFTGLNEKLFF. The CDR3 nucleotides are TGTGCCAGCAGCTTCACAGGGCTCAATGAAAAACTGTTTTTT.

The rearrangement joins TRBV6-6 to TRBJ2-5, with 7 nucleotides matching TRBD2. Unmatched junction bases numbered 9, after V lost 6 bases and J lost 5 bases. Germline CDR1 is MNHNY and CDR2 is SVGAGI (reference sequence). The CDR3 is made up of 14 amino acids. The CDR3 DNA sequence: TGTGCCAGCAGCCTGGGTGGGGGGGTGGAGACCCAGTACTTC. It yields the protein CASSLGGGVETQYF.

In DNA form, the CDR3 reads TGTGCCAGTCAGACTAGCGGGGTAACAGATACGCAGTATTTT. Protein: CASQTSGVTDTQYF. The rearrangement uses TRBV7-9 and TRBJ2-3; 11 positions agree with TRBD2. Per the germline V gene, CDR1 is SEHNR and CDR2 is FQNEAQ (reference sequence). The CDR3 spans 14 residues. Trimming removed 9 bases from V and 3 bases from J; junction bases left unmatched: 5.

The table lists this clone with a count of one. One junction end disagrees with the germline gene, perhaps due to a read error. V is TRBV5-1 and J is TRBJ1-6, with D maybe TRBD1 (5 bases). The CDR3 contains 15 residues. Per the germline V gene, CDR1 is SGHRS and CDR2 is YFSETQ. This CDR3 is CASRGQETETSPLHF. CDR3 DNA: TGTGCCAGCAGAGGCCAGGAGACAGAGACTTCACCCCTCCACTTT. Full variable domain (remainder filled in from reference TRBV5-1 and TRBJ1-6): KAGVTQTPRYLIKTRGQQVTLSCSPISGHRSVSWYQQTPGQGLQFLFEYFSETQRNKGNFPGRFSGRQFSNSRSEMNVSTLELGDSALYLCASRGQETETSPLHFGNGTRLTVT.

J is TRBJ2-5 and V is TRBV20-1; 7 nucleotides align to TRBD2. This CDR3 has 11 residues. CDR1 DFQATT and CDR2 SNEGSKA come from the germline V gene (reference sequence). V trimming: 6 bases; J trimming: 5 bases; junction bases outside the gene matches: 3. CDR3 residues: CSAKLAETQYF. The CDR3 DNA sequence: TGCAGTGCCAAACTAGCGGAGACCCAGTACTTC.

V is TRBV9 and J is TRBJ2-3, with 8 positions matching TRBD1. Unmatched junction bases numbered 5, after V lost 0 bases and J lost 2 bases. CDR1 SGDLS and CDR2 YYNGEE come from the germline V gene. This CDR3 has 16 amino acids. The CDR3 spells CASSVVSGGYTDTQYF. The CDR3 DNA reads as TGTGCCAGCAGCGTAGTCTCAGGGGGCTACACAGATACGCAGTATTTT.

This chain joins TRBV2 and TRBJ2-3; D is tentatively TRBD1 or TRBD2 (5 bases each). In germline, CDR1 is SNHLY, CDR2 FYNNEI. V was clipped by 7 bases and J by 9 bases, with 20 bases between them. The CDR3 is 14 residues long. The CDR3 region has the DNA TGTGCCAGCAAAAAACTGGGGGTCGCTGGGACGCAGTATTTT. It is translated as CASKKLGVAGTQYF.

This clone showed up just once. This chain uses TRBV11-1 with TRBJ2-7; D remains unclear. Looked up from germline, CDR1 is SGHAT and CDR2 is FQDESV (reference sequence). V was cut by 4 bases and J by 0 bases, with 10 bases left in between. The length of the CDR3 is 14 residues. The CDR3: CASSSTRLSYEQYF. Here the CDR3 DNA reads TGTGCCAGCAGCTCAACACGACTCTCCTACGAGCAGTACTTC.

The genes are TRBV5-1 and TRBJ1-4, with TRBD1 matching 7 bases. This CDR3 is 15 amino acids long. Germline V gene data show CDR1 as SGHRS and CDR2 as YFSETQ. V lost 0 bases and J lost 6; bases outside the gene matches: 5. The CDR3 spells CASSLAPGGDEKLFF. The CDR3, as DNA: TGCGCCAGCAGCTTGGCACCAGGGGGGGATGAAAAACTGTTTTTT.

The chain links TRBV4-3 to TRBJ2-5; the D gene is possibly TRBD2 (5 bases). The V end was cut by 3 bases, the J end by 2 bases, with 10 bases between. The CDR3 spans 14 residues. The germline CDR1 and CDR2 sequences are LGHNA and YSLEER. The CDR3 nucleotides are TGCGCCAGCAGCCATGGACTTGTACAAGAGACCCAGTACTTC. Protein sequence: CASSHGLVQETQYF.

The chain links TRBV6-1 to TRBJ1-1; 7 bases map to TRBD1. Trimming at V came to 7 bases and at J to 6 bases, leaving 5 bases not matched to a gene. Germline V gene sequence: CDR1 MNHNS, CDR2 SASEGT. This CDR3 comprises 12 residues. The CDR3 here is CASNRQGPEAFF. The CDR3, as DNA: TGTGCCAGCAACCGACAGGGACCTGAAGCTTTCTTT.

The chain joins TRBV19 to TRBJ2-2; D is undetermined. Trimming removed 5 bases at V and 1 base at J, with 8 bases between. There are 14 residues in the CDR3. Germline CDR1 is LNHDA and CDR2 is SQIVND (reference sequence). CDR3 sequence reads: CASSLRMNTGELFF. DNA of the CDR3: TGTGCCAGTAGTCTCAGGATGAACACCGGGGAGCTGTTTTTT.

The chain recombines TRBV11-2 with TRBJ2-5; 9 bases line up with TRBD1. CDR1 and CDR2 from the germline V gene are SGHAT and FQNNGV. After removal of 1 base from V and 4 bases from J, the junction contained 7 bases not matched to a gene. This CDR3 comprises 16 residues. In nucleotides, the CDR3 is TGTGCCAGCAGCTTAGTAACAGGGGGCGCGGGAGAGACCCAGTACTTC. This gives the protein CASSLVTGGAGETQYF.

The genes are TRBV5-1 and TRBJ2-7, with D perhaps matching TRBD2 (7 bases). Per germline, CDR1 SGHRS and CDR2 YFSETQ. Trimming left V 5 bases short and J 0 bases short, with 12 bases between. The CDR3 loop spans 14 amino acids. The CDR3 is CASRYREGSYEQYF. The DNA for the CDR3 is TGCGCCAGCAGGTACAGGGAGGGCTCCTACGAGCAGTACTTC.

This chain joins TRBV6-4 and TRBJ2-5; 7 nucleotides line up with TRBD1. In germline, CDR1 is MRHNA, CDR2 SNTAGT. V lost 7 bases and J lost 5; bases outside the gene matches: 4. CDR3 length: 12 residues. The CDR3 DNA reads TGTGCCAGCATCGAACAGGGGGAGACCCAGTACTTC. Protein product: CASIEQGETQYF.